Each of the 26 T cell receptor beta chains below was sequenced from the same sample in a study of blood T cell repertoires in COVID-19. Some clones are missing from TCRdb's copy, which holds only in-frame ones; the method was immunoSEQ multiplex PCR. The sample lists around 180,000 clones, about 85% seen once, with 6.5% to 7.5% in the top ten. Specimen: peripheral blood. These receptor sequences come from a man of 80 years or more with COVID-19, enrolled during active disease.

This clone was counted at least ten times. The rearrangement joins TRBV3-1 (or the pseudogene TRBV3-2) to TRBJ2-3; 13 nucleotides match TRBD2. V was clipped by 4 bases and J by 5 bases; unmatched bases: 15. CDR1 and CDR2 from the germline V gene are LGHDT and YNNKEL (reference sequence). This CDR3 spans 19 amino acids. CDR3 sequence (DNA): TGTGCCAGCAGCCTCCCCCCCCGGACTAGCGGGGGAAAGGGAGATACGCAGTATTTT. Translation: CASSLPPRTSGGKGDTQYF.

This chain joins TRBV4-3 and TRBJ2-5; D is possibly TRBD2 (6 bases). V lost 3 bases to trimming and J lost 11 bases, with 31 bases between them. This CDR3 has 18 residues. From germline, CDR1 is LGHNA and CDR2 YSLEER. DNA for the CDR3: TGCGCCAGCAGCCATATCCCGGGGGACCGCCGTTCACACTATGCTCAGTACTTC. Its translation: CASSHIPGDRRSHYAQYF.

The chain combines TRBV5-5 with TRBJ1-5; maybe TRBD1 (5 bases). Germline assignment: CDR1 SGHKS and CDR2 YYEKEE (reference sequence). This CDR3 region has 14 residues. Trimming stripped 4 bases from V and 1 base from J, with 9 bases between. Written as DNA, the CDR3 is TGTGCCAGCAGCCGGGACTGGAGCAATCAGCCCCAGCATTTT. It is translated as CASSRDWSNQPQHF.

This clone was recorded once. This chain joins TRBV19 and TRBJ2-3; 7 bases map to TRBD2. Germline CDR1 LNHDA, CDR2 SQIVND (reference sequence). The CDR3 is made up of 16 amino acids. The V segment lost 6 bases and the J segment 0 bases; nucleotides outside the gene matches: 9. Here the CDR3 reads CASSEERGPSTDTQYF. The CDR3 nucleotides are TGTGCCAGTAGCGAGGAGCGGGGCCCTAGCACAGATACGCAGTATTTT.

V usage is TRBV4-2 and J usage is TRBJ2-3; no definite D call. Germline V gene data show CDR1 as LGHNA and CDR2 as YNFKEQ. The CDR3 spans 13 residues. Trimming shortened V by 6 bases and J by 0 bases, and 7 bases separated the two germline ends. DNA of the CDR3: TGTGCCAGCAGTACCGGTAGCACAGATACGCAGTATTTT. Translation: CASSTGSTDTQYF.

The chain joins TRBV13 to TRBJ1-5; possibly TRBD1 for D (6 bases). Germline assignment: CDR1 PRHDT and CDR2 FYEKMQ (reference sequence). With 3 bases removed from V and 7 bases from J, the gap between germline ends came to 13 bases. This CDR3 has 14 residues. The CDR3 here is CASSLGGRRQPQHF. The DNA for the CDR3 is TGTGCCAGCAGCTTGGGGGGGCGCAGGCAGCCCCAGCATTTT.

This rearrangement joins TRBV28 to TRBJ2-7, with 8 bases lining up with TRBD2. Looked up from germline, CDR1 is MDHEN and CDR2 is SYDVKM. The CDR3 extends over 15 amino acids. The J segment lost 1 base and the V segment lost 3 bases, leaving 5 bases of the junction unmatched. The CDR3 DNA reads as TGTGCCAGCAGTTTCCGGCGGGGGGTGTCCTACGAGCAGTACTTC. It codes for CASSFRRGVSYEQYF. Full variable domain (rest looked up from reference TRBV28 and TRBJ2-7): DVKVTQSSRYLVKRTGEKVFLECVQDMDHENMFWYRQDPGLGLRLIYFSYDVKMKEKGDIPEGYSVSREKKERFSLILESASTNQTSMYLCASSFRRGVSYEQYFGPGTRLTVT.

The genes are TRBV18 and TRBJ1-5; a weak D match, TRBD1 (5 bases). The CDR3 covers 15 residues. The V end was cut by 6 bases, the J end by 6 bases, with 18 bases between. Germline V gene data show CDR1 as KGHSH and CDR2 as LQKENI. CDR3 nucleotides: TGTGCCAGCTCCGCTATGCGGGGGGAGGGTCAGCCCCAGCATTTT. Amino acids: CASSAMRGEGQPQHF. Full variable domain (outside the CDR3, taken from reference TRBV18 and TRBJ1-5): NAGVMQNPRHLVRRRGQEARLRCSPMKGHSHVYWYRQLPEEGLKFMVYLQKENIIDESGMPKERFSAEFPKEGPSILRIQQVVRGDSAAYFCASSAMRGEGQPQHFGDGTRLSIL.

The sample holds a few counts of this clone. This rearrangement joins TRBV19 to TRBJ2-3; 8 nucleotides align to TRBD2. From germline, CDR1 is LNHDA and CDR2 SQIVND (reference sequence). With 6 bases clipped from V and 1 base from J, the junction kept 6 bases outside the gene matches. The CDR3 loop spans 15 amino acids. The CDR3 reads CASRDRGGGTDTQYF. The CDR3 DNA reads TGTGCCAGTAGGGATCGGGGGGGAGGCACAGATACGCAGTATTTT.

The chain employs TRBV6-5 and TRBJ1-2; TRBD1 matches 9 bases. V dropped 6 bases and J dropped 3; count of bases not matched to a gene: 5. Germline V lookup: CDR1 MNHEY, CDR2 SVGAGI. There are 14 residues in the CDR3. CDR3 protein: CASSDWTGDYGYTF. CDR3 DNA: TGTGCCAGCAGCGATTGGACAGGGGACTATGGCTACACCTTC.

The genes are TRBV9 and TRBJ1-3; D might be TRBD1 (5 bases). Between the trimmed V and J ends, which lost 0 bases and 2 bases, there was a span of 9 bases. Germline lookup yields CDR1 SGDLS and CDR2 YYNGEE. The CDR3 totals 15 residues. The CDR3 DNA reads as TGTGCCAGCAGCGTAGGGCCAGGGACTGGAAACACCATATATTTT. It encodes CASSVGPGTGNTIYF.

The rearrangement uses TRBV7-2 and TRBJ1-2; D is uncertain. Between the trimmed V and J ends, which lost 5 bases and 8 bases, there was a span of 15 bases. CDR1 and CDR2 (germline): SGHTA, FQGNSA. CDR3 length equals 13 residues. The CDR3 loop is CASSAQPTGGYTF. CDR3 in DNA: TGTGCCAGCAGCGCGCAGCCGACCGGGGGCTACACCTTC.

The chain joins TRBV5-1 to TRBJ1-3; 8 bases line up with TRBD1. The germline CDR1 and CDR2 sequences are SGHRS and YFSETQ. The CDR3 consists of 15 residues. The J segment lost 3 bases and the V segment lost 0 bases, leaving 2 bases of the junction unmatched. The CDR3 spells CASSLATGVGNTIYF. The CDR3 DNA sequence: TGCGCCAGCAGCTTGGCGACAGGGGTTGGAAACACCATATATTTT.

This clone was observed a single time. This sequence joins TRBV3-1 (or the pseudogene TRBV3-2) and TRBJ1-2, with TRBD1 matching over 8 bases. Germline loops: CDR1 LGHDT, CDR2 YNNKEL (reference sequence). The CDR3 is made up of 13 amino acids. V shed 4 bases, J shed 4 bases, and the junction held 2 bases outside the gene matches. CDR3 in amino acids: CASSRDRGYGYTF. In nucleotides, the CDR3 is TGTGCCAGCAGCCGAGACAGGGGCTATGGCTACACCTTC.

This rearrangement joins TRBV28 to TRBJ1-2, with a possible D match to TRBD1 (6 bases). V was trimmed by 6 bases and J by 8 bases, leaving 16 bases between them. The CDR3 loop spans 13 amino acids. CDR1 and CDR2 (germline): MDHEN, SYDVKM. The CDR3 region has the DNA TGTGCCAGCAGGGAAAGGACAGCTAGGGGCTACACCTTC. Its protein is CASRERTARGYTF.

The rearrangement uses TRBV27 and TRBJ1-5; unclear D gene. Looked up from germline, CDR1 is MNHEY and CDR2 is SMNVEV (reference sequence). The V gene lost 3 bases and the J gene lost 0 bases, with 9 bases spanning the gap. This CDR3 region has 15 residues. CDR3 coding DNA: TGTGCCAGCAGTTTCACGGCGGATAGCAATCAGCCCCAGCATTTT. This encodes CASSFTADSNQPQHF.

This clone appeared a single time. The rearrangement uses TRBV5-1 and TRBJ1-4, with 8 bases identical to TRBD1. There are 17 residues in the CDR3. Germline V gene lookup returns CDR1 SGHRS and CDR2 YFSETQ. With 1 base clipped from V and 3 bases from J, the junction kept 8 bases outside the gene matches. CDR3: CASSLIARTGSNEKLFF. CDR3 in DNA: TGCGCCAGCAGCTTGATAGCGAGGACAGGGTCTAATGAAAAACTGTTTTTT.

This clone is a singleton in its sample. J is TRBJ1-2 and V is TRBV14; D is possibly TRBD1 (5 bases). Trimming cost V 2 bases and J 7 bases, with 14 bases left between them. This CDR3 has 14 amino acids. Looked up from germline, CDR1 is SGHDN and CDR2 is FVKESK. CDR3 residues: CASSQLRVGAGYTF. CDR3 nucleotides: TGTGCCAGCAGCCAACTAAGGGTAGGGGCTGGCTACACCTTC.

The chain is built from TRBV7-9 and TRBJ1-1, with D hard to call. Germline V gene sequence: CDR1 SEHNR, CDR2 FQNEAQ (reference sequence). V gave up 3 bases and J gave up 3 bases, with 14 bases separating them. The CDR3 runs 15 residues. CDR3 DNA sequence: TGTGCCAGCAGCTTTGGGAGGGCAGGAGACACTGAAGCTTTCTTT. This translates into CASSFGRAGDTEAFF.

V and J are TRBV6-5 and TRBJ1-3, with D maybe TRBD1 (5 bases). Trimming took off 5 bases at V and 3 bases at J, with 14 bases between the two ends. Germline loops: CDR1 MNHEY, CDR2 SVGAGI. This CDR3 comprises 15 residues. CDR3 DNA sequence: TGTGCCAGCAGTAGGCAGCGGGGCTATGGAAACACCATATATTTT. It translates to CASSRQRGYGNTIYF.

The chain joins TRBV19 to TRBJ1-1, with a tentative D call TRBD1 (5 bases). This CDR3 contains 15 residues. CDR1 and CDR2 from the germline V gene are LNHDA and SQIVND (reference sequence). The V end was cut by 9 bases, the J end by 0 bases, with 17 bases between. Written as DNA, the CDR3 is TGTGCCAGCTATATTCAGGGCCACATGAACACTGAAGCTTTCTTT. It codes for CASYIQGHMNTEAFF.

The rearrangement joins TRBV19 to TRBJ2-7; 7 bases agree with TRBD2. CDR3 length equals 15 residues. J gave up 3 bases and V 1 base, and 6 bases lay outside the gene matches. CDR1 is LNHDA and CDR2 is SQIVND in the germline V gene (reference sequence). The CDR3: CASSIGGGPDYEQYF. Here the CDR3 DNA reads TGTGCCAGTAGTATAGGGGGGGGTCCCGACTACGAGCAGTACTTC.

To note about this clone: Other DNA sequences in this sample translate to the same CDR3. V and J are TRBV5-1 and TRBJ1-2; TRBD1 matches 8 bases. CDR1 SGHRS and CDR2 YFSETQ come from the germline V gene. The CDR3 length is 14 residues. J gave up 6 bases and V 4 bases, and 8 bases lay outside the gene matches. The CDR3 region has the DNA TGCGCCAGCAGCCCGGGGACAGGAGGCGATGGCTACACCTTC. Translation: CASSPGTGGDGYTF.

There are a few counts of this clone. The V gene is TRBV2, the J gene TRBJ1-3; D may be TRBD1 (5 bases). Looked up from germline, CDR1 is SNHLY and CDR2 is FYNNEI. This CDR3 comprises 14 residues. V gave up 8 bases and J gave up 8 bases, with 19 bases separating them. This chain's CDR3 is CASRALTAGDTIYF. The CDR3 DNA sequence: TGTGCCAGCCGCGCCCTGACAGCGGGAGACACCATATATTTT.

The J gene is TRBJ1-1, the V gene TRBV4-1; 7 nucleotides align to TRBD1. V shed 4 bases, J shed 0 bases, and the junction held 8 bases outside the gene matches. Germline V gives CDR1 MGHRA, CDR2 YSYEKL. The CDR3 is 16 residues long. CDR3 residues: CASSPTGLGMNTEAFF. As DNA, the CDR3 is TGCGCCAGCAGCCCGACAGGGCTGGGGATGAACACTGAAGCTTTCTTT.

This clone was observed a single time. The V call is TRBV7-2, the J call TRBJ2-7, with D perhaps matching TRBD1 (6 bases). V lost 5 bases to trimming and J lost 3 bases, with 17 bases between them. The CDR3 has 15 amino acids. The germline V gene encodes CDR1 SGHTA and CDR2 FQGNSA. The CDR3 coding sequence is TGTGCCAGCAGCAAACAGACAGGTTCGAACTACGAGCAGTACTTC. Encoded protein: CASSKQTGSNYEQYF. The whole variable domain, remainder taken from reference TRBV7-2 and TRBJ2-7, is GAGVSQSPSNKVTEKGKDVELRCDPISGHTALYWYRQSLGQGLEFLIYFQGNSAPDKSGLPSDRFSAERTGGSVSTLTIQRTQQEDSAVYLCASSKQTGSNYEQYFGPGTRLTVT.